This T cell receptor (beta chain) was found in a study of control samples from healthy donors and cancer patients. Produced via immunoSEQ multiplex PCR; TCRdb's table is partial and in-frame only. The table lists about 150,000 clones, roughly 93% of them singletons, with more than 5% in the top ten. The receptor comes from a man younger than 35 in good health. What was sequenced was blood.

The CDR3 region is CATSIGNNQPQHF. In DNA, the CDR3 is TGTGCCACCAGTATCGGAAACAATCAGCCCCAGCATTTT. This rearrangement joins TRBV24-1 to TRBJ1-5; D not resolved. CDR1 is KGHDR and CDR2 is SFDVKD in the germline V gene. CDR3 length: 13 amino acids. Trimming removed 6 bases at V and 3 bases at J, with 8 bases between.